Below, 26 T cell receptor beta chains from the same sample are listed, as sequenced in a study of blood T cell repertoires in COVID-19. Repertoires were generated with immunoSEQ multiplex PCR, while TCRdb's copy carries only in-frame clones and drops some. The sample shows under 250,000 clones, roughly 90% of them seen only once. Sequenced input: peripheral blood. The origin of the receptors is a man in his sixties with COVID-19, enrolled during active disease.

The genes are TRBV6-6 and TRBJ1-1; D is unresolved. CDR3 size: 13 residues. The ends were cut back, 2 bases at V and 1 base at J, with 5 bases in the middle. Germline CDR1 MNHNY, CDR2 SVGAGI (reference sequence). The CDR3 region has the DNA TGTGCCAGCAGTTACGAGGAGAACACTGAAGCTTTCTTT. Its protein product is CASSYEENTEAFF.

V gene TRBV25-1 combines with J gene TRBJ2-6; TRBD1 matches at 7 bases. The V gene's germline CDR1 is MGHDK and CDR2 SYGVNS. The V gene end was trimmed by 4 bases and the J gene end by 2 bases; junction bases not matched to a gene: 5. The CDR3 runs 16 residues. CDR3 amino acids: CASSAKGGTGANVLTF. CDR3 nucleotides: TGTGCCAGCAGTGCCAAAGGGGGCACTGGGGCCAACGTCCTGACTTTC. Using reference TRBV25-1 and TRBJ2-6 for the parts outside the CDR3, the full variable domain is EADIYQTPRYLVIGTGKKITLECSQTMGHDKMYWYQQDPGMELHLIHYSYGVNSTEKGDLSSESTVSRIRTEHFPLTLESARPSHTSQYLCASSAKGGTGANVLTFGAGSRLTVL.

This chain links TRBV24-1 with TRBJ1-4; D not certain. This CDR3 is 13 amino acids long. With 6 bases removed from V and 8 bases from J, the gap between germline ends came to 12 bases. From germline, CDR1 is KGHDR and CDR2 SFDVKD. The DNA of the CDR3 is TGTGCCACCAGTTCACGAAACAAGGAAAAACTGTTTTTT. Translated, it gives CATSSRNKEKLFF.

The gene calls are TRBV6-6 and TRBJ1-5, with D maybe TRBD1 (6 bases). The germline V and J ends were trimmed by 6 bases and 0 bases, with 9 bases remaining between them. Germline lookup yields CDR1 MNHNY and CDR2 SVGAGI (reference sequence). CDR3 size: 14 residues. This CDR3 is CASSQGISNQPQHF. The CDR3 region has the DNA TGTGCCAGCAGCCAGGGGATTAGCAATCAGCCCCAGCATTTT.

The J gene is TRBJ1-5, the V gene TRBV2, with TRBD1 matching 8 bases. With 5 bases clipped from V and 3 bases from J, the junction kept 6 bases outside the gene matches. The CDR3 contains 15 residues. CDR1 and CDR2 from the germline V gene are SNHLY and FYNNEI. CDR3 in DNA: TGTGCCAGCAGTAAAAGGACAGGGTCCAATCAGCCCCAGCATTTT. It specifies CASSKRTGSNQPQHF.

This clone was recorded once. The rearrangement uses TRBV9 and TRBJ2-7, with 7 bases fitting TRBD1. The CDR3 consists of 14 residues. Germline V CDR1 and CDR2: SGDLS, YYNGEE. The V segment lost 4 bases and the J segment 5 bases; nucleotides outside the gene matches: 9. CDR3 in DNA: TGTGCCAGCAGCCTCGACAGGGCGTCCCACGAGCAGTACTTC. Protein: CASSLDRASHEQYF.

In this sample, this clone turned up once. The V gene is TRBV7-2, the J gene TRBJ1-2; D not resolved. Germline CDR1 is SGHTA and CDR2 is FQGNSA. The length of the CDR3 is 13 residues. V lost 2 bases, J lost 4 bases, and 8 bases lay in between. The CDR3 region is CASSLFTLYGYTF. In DNA form, the CDR3 reads TGTGCCAGCAGCTTATTCACTCTCTATGGCTACACCTTC.

The chain carries TRBV7-8 and TRBJ1-5; the D gene is possibly TRBD1 (6 bases). The CDR3 consists of 13 residues. Trimming removed 4 bases from V and 4 bases from J, with 8 bases in between. The germline CDR1 and CDR2 sequences are SGHVS and FQNEAQ. CDR3 DNA: TGTGCCAGCAGCTACGGACAGAATCAGCCCCAGCATTTT. Its translation: CASSYGQNQPQHF. Supplemented by reference TRBV7-8 and TRBJ1-5, the full variable domain reads GAGVSQSPRYKVAKRGQDVALRCDPISGHVSLFWYQQALGQGPEFLTYFQNEAQLDKSGLPSDRFFAERPEGSVSTLKIQRTQQEDSAVYLCASSYGQNQPQHFGDGTRLSIL.

This chain links TRBV30 with TRBJ1-1; possible D gene TRBD1, 6 bases. The CDR3 has 12 residues. Germline CDR1 reads GTSNPN; CDR2 reads SVGIG (reference sequence). Trimming took off 2 bases at V and 6 bases at J, with 10 bases between the two ends. CDR3 in amino acids: CAWSQGSPEAFF. Here the CDR3 DNA reads TGTGCCTGGAGTCAGGGGAGCCCTGAAGCTTTCTTT.

This clone was seen just once. The rearrangement links TRBV7-9 to TRBJ2-1; 8 positions agree with TRBD2. V lost 5 bases, J lost 6 bases, and 9 bases stayed unmatched. From germline, CDR1 is SEHNR and CDR2 FQNEAQ (reference sequence). The CDR3 contains 15 residues. Written as DNA, the CDR3 is TGTGCCAGCAGCGTCCCAGGACTAGCTTCCAATGAGCAGTTCTTC. Amino acid sequence: CASSVPGLASNEQFF.

CDR3 DNA: TGTGCCAGCAGCTTAACCGGGACTAGCCCCACAGATACGCAGTATTTT. Translating gives CASSLTGTSPTDTQYF. The chain joins TRBV7-6 to TRBJ2-3; 9 bases are a match to TRBD2. The CDR3 extends over 16 amino acids. Trimming at V came to 2 bases and at J to 2 bases, leaving 5 bases not matched to a gene. The germline V gene encodes CDR1 SGHVS and CDR2 FNYEAQ.

This clone was seen only once. The chain is built from TRBV9 and TRBJ2-2; D gene ambiguous. In germline, CDR1 is SGDLS, CDR2 YYNGEE. This CDR3 has 13 amino acids. Trimming stripped 0 bases from V and 6 bases from J, with 6 bases between. The CDR3 DNA reads TGTGCCAGCAGCGTAGGAGGTCCCGGGGAGCTGTTTTTT. Translating gives CASSVGGPGELFF.

The chain uses TRBV27 and TRBJ1-1; 9 bases are a match to TRBD1. This CDR3 is 14 amino acids long. The trim removed 5 bases at V and 3 bases at J, leaving 4 bases unmatched. Germline loops: CDR1 MNHEY, CDR2 SMNVEV (reference sequence). The CDR3 protein is CASSRGQGYTEAFF. The DNA of the CDR3 is TGTGCCAGCAGTCGGGGACAGGGATACACTGAAGCTTTCTTT.

Comment on this clone: Other DNA sequences in the sample encode the same CDR3. The rearrangement links TRBV18 to TRBJ1-5; D gene ambiguous. V was clipped by 3 bases and J by 0 bases, with 6 bases between them. The length of the CDR3 is 14 residues. In germline, CDR1 is KGHSH, CDR2 LQKENI. CDR3 sequence (DNA): TGTGCCAGCTCACCTGGAGGTAGCAATCAGCCCCAGCATTTT. Its translation is CASSPGGSNQPQHF.

CDR3 coding DNA: TGTGCCAGCAGTGGAGCGGGGGGGCCTCTCAATGAGCAGTTCTTC. Translation gives CASSGAGGPLNEQFF. This chain connects TRBV2 to TRBJ2-1; the match to TRBD2 covers 10 bases. The CDR3 runs to 15 residues. Looked up from germline, CDR1 is SNHLY and CDR2 is FYNNEI. J lost 6 bases, V lost 4 bases, and 6 bases had no gene match.

The chain recombines TRBV4-2 with TRBJ1-1, with a possible D match to TRBD1 (6 bases). The CDR3 runs to 16 residues. The V gene lost 4 bases and the J gene lost 4 bases, with 19 bases spanning the gap. Germline V CDR1 and CDR2: LGHNA, YNFKEQ. CDR3 coding DNA: TGTGCCAGCAGCCTAAGCGGGGGGCTGCTGGGCACTGAAGCTTTCTTT. It is translated as CASSLSGGLLGTEAFF.

The table lists this clone with a few counts. A read error may produce the germline difference seen at one junction end. The chain has TRBV7-9 and TRBJ1-1; TRBD1 might be the D (5 bases). The CDR3 runs to 14 residues. Looked up from germline, CDR1 is SEHNR and CDR2 is FQNEAQ (reference sequence). CDR3 sequence reads: CASSRQAGNAEAFF. The CDR3 DNA reads TGTGCCAGCAGCCGGCAAGCAGGGAACGCTGAAGCTTTCTTT.

This clone was detected once. The CDR3 DNA reads TGTGCCAGCAGTCGTAATGGTGGGGACTTTCGTTTTCCTTCTTATGGCTACACCTTC. The encoded protein is CASSRNGGDFRFPSYGYTF. This chain joins TRBV6-6 and TRBJ1-2, with a weak D call TRBD1 (5 bases). Trimming removed 5 bases at V and 5 bases at J, with 30 bases between. CDR1 and CDR2 (germline): MNHNY, SVGAGI (reference sequence). This CDR3 is built from 19 residues.

J is TRBJ1-1 and V is TRBV18, with TRBD1 matching over 8 bases. The V gene end was trimmed by 6 bases and the J gene end by 4 bases; junction bases not matched to a gene: 4. The germline CDR1 and CDR2 sequences are KGHSH and LQKENI. CDR3 length: 13 residues. CDR3 DNA: TGTGCCAGCTCCTCGGGGACAGGCACTGAAGCTTTCTTT. This codes for CASSSGTGTEAFF.

The V and J genes are TRBV29-1 and TRBJ2-1; 10 bases are shared with TRBD2. V gave up 2 bases and J gave up 10 bases; unmatched junction bases: 8. In germline, CDR1 is SQVTM, CDR2 ANQGSEA. The CDR3 totals 14 residues. The CDR3 coding sequence is TGCAGCGTTGAACGGCTAGCGGGGGACCCAGAGCAGTTCTTC. This sequence encodes CSVERLAGDPEQFF.

V and J are TRBV4-2 and TRBJ2-1, with 12 bases that match TRBD2. The CDR3 runs to 17 residues. The germline gives CDR1 LGHNA, CDR2 YNFKEQ. Losses at the gene ends were 1 base for V and 8 bases for J; bases not matched to a gene: 9. The CDR3 sequence: CASSQGPASGRAYEQFF. The CDR3, as DNA: TGTGCCAGCAGCCAAGGCCCCGCTAGCGGGAGGGCCTATGAGCAGTTCTTC.

The V and J genes are TRBV4-3 and TRBJ2-3; D is unclear. V was pared by 0 bases and J by 4 bases, with 17 bases between. Germline V gene lookup returns CDR1 LGHNA and CDR2 YSLEER. This CDR3 has 17 residues. CDR3 bases: TGCGCCAGCAGCCAAGAGGCGACTTCCAGCTTTCCAGATACGCAGTATTTT. Protein product: CASSQEATSSFPDTQYF.

This chain uses TRBV3-1 (or the pseudogene TRBV3-2) with TRBJ1-2; a possible D gene is TRBD1 (5 bases). V was shortened by 5 bases and J by 0 bases, with 19 bases between the two germline ends. Germline-derived CDR1 and CDR2 are LGHDT and YNNKEL (reference sequence). The CDR3 contains 17 residues. DNA for the CDR3: TGTGCCAGCAGCTCCCGGGGGGGGTTTTCTTCTAACTATGGCTACACCTTC. Translating gives CASSSRGGFSSNYGYTF.

A word on this clone: Germline and junction disagree at one end, which may indicate a read error. The V and J genes are TRBV5-1 and TRBJ2-3; TRBD1 matches at 12 bases. The CDR3 has 15 amino acids. CDR1 is SGHRS and CDR2 is YFSETQ in the germline V gene. The chain's CDR3 is CASRLGTGGADTQYF. As DNA, the CDR3 is TGCGCCAGCAGATTGGGGACAGGGGGCGCAGATACGCAGTATTTT.

J is TRBJ2-7 and V is TRBV14; D perhaps matches TRBD1 (6 bases). CDR3 length equals 13 residues. V lost 4 bases to trimming and J lost 3 bases, with 10 bases between them. Germline V lookup: CDR1 SGHDN, CDR2 FVKESK. CDR3 nucleotides: TGTGCCAGCAGCCCGGGACACCGCTACGAGCAGTACTTC. Translation gives CASSPGHRYEQYF.

The chain is built from TRBV9 and TRBJ2-1; the D gene is possibly TRBD1 (5 bases). Germline V gene lookup returns CDR1 SGDLS and CDR2 YYNGEE. The V end lost 0 bases, the J end lost 5 bases, and 15 bases lay between the germline ends. This CDR3 has 16 residues. As DNA, the CDR3 is TGTGCCAGCAGCGTAGGTCAGGGCCCCAATAACAATGAGCAGTTCTTC. Protein sequence: CASSVGQGPNNNEQFF.